The present TCR beta chain was sequenced within a study of cytomegalovirus exposure and HLA in healthy donors (dated by TCRdb to about 2017). In terms of the full investigation: According to an earlier analysis of 587 of the donors, 200 million or so T cells yielded 100 million or so unique TCR beta sequences and approximately 300 Gb of sequence data. An early release covering some 640 HLA-typed donors comprised 300 to 350 gigabases of sequencing data and around 80 million unique TCR sequences. Of the roughly 400 genotyped donors, 70% to 90% were placed in the genetic ancestry cluster associated with self-reported Caucasian donors. The aim of the study was to test whether cataloging public T cell receptors could identify signatures of past pathogen exposure. The study used immunosequencing to profile the T cell repertoires of about 670 subjects and linked those repertoires to cytomegalovirus serostatus. A separate validation cohort of roughly 130 different subjects was used in addition to the roughly 700-subject first cohort. High-throughput TCR immunosequencing, statistical association of individual TCRs with disease status, and machine learning were combined to predict cytomegalovirus infection status. In a later analysis, previously published TCR beta repertoires from more than 500 donors were re-analyzed and high-resolution HLA genotyping was added so that TCR occurrence patterns could be studied. Rather than drawing on any new phenotypic data, the later analysis identified candidate immune exposures from TCR beta sequences and the way those sequences occurred across donors. An earlier analysis of around 640 of the donors used high-throughput TCR beta sequencing to judge whether each TCR beta V gene segment behaved as functional or pseudogenic. Alongside the repertoire data, information on donor age, sex, ethnicity and CMV serostatus was compiled. Genome-wide SNP genotypes for about 65% of the roughly 670 donors were used in a later genetic analysis, which treated that subset as a discovery cohort. All discovery cohort repertoires had been generated using a single sequencing platform. Both class I and class II loci were covered by HLA typing, at four-digit resolution. Typing coverage differed by locus: A, B, C, DRB1 and DQB1 were typed in about 620-630 donors, DQA1 in about 510, DPA1 in 600 to 610, and DPB1 in about 450. Several DR-DQ haplotypes were handled as single units for association and clustering because linkage in the cohort was strong. Among roughly 400 genotyped donors of the cohort, an average of around 240,000 unique TCR beta nucleotide sequences were sequenced per donor, 15% to 20% of them non-productive.

The library was built by means of the immunoSEQ multiplex PCR assay. A mixture of 60 forward primers for TCR Vbeta segments and 13 reverse primers for TCR Jbeta segments was used in the multiplex PCR. A multiplex PCR assay on genomic DNA amplified the CDR3 region of rearranged TCR beta genes. The amplified TCR beta libraries were sequenced on the Illumina HiSeq System as 87-base-pair reads. The original pipeline was this. A later analysis counted approximately 76 million unique TCR beta chains across the 500 to 850 repertoires, and roughly 9.9 million of these chains were shared by at least two donors. Raw reads were error-corrected and collapsed into unique sequences by a nearest-neighbor algorithm in which closely related sequences were merged to remove PCR and sequencing errors. Alignment of CDR3 sequences to IMGT reference sequences was used to assign V, D and J gene segments. For a sequence to be retained, a match of at least six nucleotides to both a V gene segment and a J gene segment was required. Rearrangements were called productive when the CDR3 lacked stop codons and stayed in frame with V and J; all others were non-productive. CDR3 was defined according to IMGT convention as the region running from the second conserved V-encoded cysteine to the conserved J-encoded phenylalanine. The earlier analysis of about 500 of the donors excluded sequences that lacked an unambiguous match to a single V gene segment. An earlier analysis of a few hundred of the donors classified V segments as functional when productive rearrangements were above 56.7% and as segregating when the standard deviation between donors was above 5%. To diagnose cytomegalovirus status from the catalog of TCR beta chain sequences, a statistical classification framework was built. In a later analysis, TCR nucleotide sequences were compared against IMGT/GENE-DB human TR gene sequences so that V and J genes could be assigned. Using the TCRdist pipeline, a later analysis assigned CDR3 sequences along with most-parsimonious VDJ recombination scenarios. In a later analysis, every TCR beta chain was defined by the combination of its CDR3 amino acid sequence and its V-gene family, and reads without a unique V-gene family were dropped. As a way to deal with suspected cross-contamination and a sequencing artifact, a later analysis dropped roughly 620 nucleotide sequences that were highly shared and had low generation probability. A later analysis calculated a clonal expansion index for each public chain from normalized within-repertoire ranks of inferred template counts. Generation probabilities in a later analysis came from a VDJ recombination model fitted to out-of-frame rearrangements, and those results were checked against IGoR. Hypergeometric tests were used in a later analysis to score TCR-TCR, TCR-HLA and TCR-CMV co-occurrence, with a repertoire-size bias correction applied to the TCR pairs. False discovery rates were estimated in a later analysis by permuting HLA or CMV assignments 20 times. In a later analysis, co-occurring TCRs were grouped using DBSCAN, with TCRdist sequence similarity added in when clustering inside HLA-allele-positive subsets. Co-occurrence clustering excluded repertoires with fewer than 30,000 or more than 120,000 public chains, plus five with anomalous nucleotide sharing. TCRdb obtained this table from immuneACCESS and retained in-frame rearrangements with V and J assigned. These tables miss some clones; where compared with another copy, unresolved V genes account for less than half of the shortfall, and the remainder is unexplained. Clone size and the V and J calls come from that table; the DNA yielded D and trimming. The sample table holds around 160,000 clones, of which about 72% were seen once. The top ten constitute over 1.1% of the sample.

The germline V gene specifies MNHEY as CDR1 and SVGAGI as CDR2. CDR3 length: 15 amino acids, cysteine to phenylalanine. The only DNA kept is the CDR3, 45 bases in frame from the first base. Trimming takes 6 bases off V and 2 bases off J; junction bases not matched to a gene: 7. The cohort consisted of 650 to 700 healthy bone marrow donors. All cohort members were sampled while nominally healthy, although unrecorded immune exposures were likely present. The donor tested CMV seronegative and was one of the 352 seronegative cohort members. Each donor provided a peripheral blood sample, and peripheral blood mononuclear cells were used for TCR beta sequencing. The Qiagen DNeasy Blood Extraction Kit was used to extract genomic DNA from the blood cell samples. This clone has a handful of counts. Its recognized antigen is unknown. There are no base qualities to consult, and no much larger clone falls within one base.

General findings and caveats noted by the study authors: Presence/absence analyses assumed roughly uniform sequencing depth across donors, an assumption that may not hold. In a later analysis, most CMV-associated TCR beta chains were found to appear HLA-restricted, with HLA associations seemingly driven largely by CMV exposure. In a later analysis, the rate of TCR association differed among HLA loci, with DRB1 alleles having the most associated TCRs and HLA-C alleles having the fewest. While some public TCRs were present in many individuals, most TCR sequences turned up only very rarely across donors. When HLA alleles, especially DR and DQ, strongly co-occurred, TCR associations were difficult to assign to individual alleles. The study listed 150 to 200 TCR beta chains as associated with cytomegalovirus. A later analysis associated about 17,000 TCR beta sequences with specific HLA alleles at a false discovery rate of 0.05. In a later genetic analysis, a missense DCLRE1C variant was associated with V-gene and J-gene trimming of TCR beta chains, and the association was replicated in an independent cohort. The earlier analysis of 587 of the donors excluded roughly 17 rarely observed V segments, including chromosome 9 orphons, because counts were too low. In a later genetic analysis, fewer N-insertions in productive TCRs were reported among donors in an Asian-associated ancestry cluster than the roughly 700-donor mean. In a later analysis, HLA-associated TCR beta chains were found to be more clonally expanded and to have lower generation probabilities than equally common non-associated chains. It was suggested by the authors that the approach could potentially be generalized to other disease states and immunological phenotypes. For the cohort, immune exposure information was limited to CMV serostatus. According to a later analysis, parvovirus B19, influenza, CMV and Epstein-Barr virus appeared linked to several top co-occurrence clusters. The classifier was reported to diagnose cytomegalovirus status with high specificity and sensitivity in both the original and validation cohorts. Because the 87-base-pair reads could not distinguish some IMGT-functional V segments, including TRBV6-2 and TRBV6-3, those segments were excluded. A cluster of highly shared sequence variants was judged likely to be a technical artifact of the sequencing pipeline. Because HLA typing was unavailable for some donors at each locus, only the typed subset was used in association tests. An earlier analysis of around 500 of the donors showed that most TCR beta V segments appeared in productive rearrangements either about 87% or about 30% of the time, which broadly matched IMGT annotations. A further reported finding was that TCR beta sequences accurately predicted the HLA-A and HLA-B alleles for most subjects in the first cohort. In vitro tests confirmed that a few of the cytomegalovirus-associated TCR beta chains recognize cytomegalovirus antigens. The cohort was sequenced for TCR beta chains only, and without alpha or paired-chain data the features that could be detected were limited. Correlated functional status among segregating V segments might be attributable to linkage disequilibrium, but an unknown experimental factor could not be ruled out.

The receptor comes from a male donor in good health and CMV-seronegative. Recombination joined TRBV6-5 with TRBJ1-5; TRBD1 agrees with 7 junctional bases. The sequenced sample consisted of PBMCs. The nucleotide sequence reads TGTGCCAGCAGACGCGACAGGGTGGGCAATCAGCCCCAGCATTTT. Its translation is CASRRDRVGNQPQHF.